This entry concerns a single TCR beta chain. TCRdb's copy holds only in-frame clones and misses some; the assay was immunoSEQ multiplex PCR. The table lists approximately 59,000 clones, about 81% of them singletons, with more than 30% in the top ten. The CDR3 covers 15 residues. Germline V gene data show CDR1 as MNHEY and CDR2 as SVGAGI. The J segment lost 7 bases and the V segment lost 2 bases, leaving 6 bases of the junction unmatched. The sample comes from a study of blood T cell repertoires in COVID-19. Looking at the study overall: Samples taken during acute and convalescent COVID-19 were collected in the United States, Italy and Spain. The analysed material was cDNA or gDNA that came from T cells, B-cell-depleted T cells, or PBMCs.

The specimen sequenced was peripheral blood. The chain is built from TRBV6-5 and TRBJ1-2; 11 bases line up with TRBD1. The receptor's source is a man aged 60 to 75 with COVID-19, enrolled during active disease. The CDR3 loop reads CASSYHSDRGLGYTF. CDR3 nucleotides: TGTGCCAGCAGTTACCACTCGGACAGGGGGCTTGGCTACACCTTC.